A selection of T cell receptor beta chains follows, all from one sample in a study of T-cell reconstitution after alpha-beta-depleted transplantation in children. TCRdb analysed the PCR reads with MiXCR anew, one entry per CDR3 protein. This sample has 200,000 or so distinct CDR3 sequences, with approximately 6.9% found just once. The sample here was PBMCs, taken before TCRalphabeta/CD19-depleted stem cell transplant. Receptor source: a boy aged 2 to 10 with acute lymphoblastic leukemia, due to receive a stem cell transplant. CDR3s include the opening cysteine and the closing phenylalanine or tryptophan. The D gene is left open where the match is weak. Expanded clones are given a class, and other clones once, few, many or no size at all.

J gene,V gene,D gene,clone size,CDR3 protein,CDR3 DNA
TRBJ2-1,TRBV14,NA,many,CASSPWAPPYNEQFF,TGTGCCAGCAGCCCCTGGGCACCTCCTTACAATGAGCAGTTCTTC
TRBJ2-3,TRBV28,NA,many,CASSLGFTDTQYF,TGTGCCAGCAGTTTAGGCTTCACAGATACGCAGTATTTT
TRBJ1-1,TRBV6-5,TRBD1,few,CATFDRARAFF,TGTGCCACCTTTGACAGGGCGAGGGCTTTCTTT
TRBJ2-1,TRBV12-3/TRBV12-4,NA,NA,CASSNGRWPHNEQFF,TGTGCCAGCAGCAACGGACGGTGGCCCCACAATGAGCAGTTCTTC
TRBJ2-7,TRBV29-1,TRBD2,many,CSVERSAGPGVEQYF,TGCAGCGTTGAACGGTCAGCGGGGCCGGGGGTCGAGCAGTACTTC
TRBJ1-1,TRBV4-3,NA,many,CASSQGRAGTEAFF,TGCGCCAGCAGCCAAGGCAGGGCGGGTACTGAAGCTTTCTTT
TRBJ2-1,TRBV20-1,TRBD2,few,CSAPERGNNEQFF,TGCAGTGCCCCGGAGCGGGGGAACAATGAGCAGTTCTTC
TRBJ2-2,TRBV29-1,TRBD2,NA,CSVAPGLGGTGELFF,TGCAGCGTTGCCCCGGGACTAGGAGGCACCGGGGAGCTGTTTTTT
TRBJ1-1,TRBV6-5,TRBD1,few,CASSYPIASRQGANTEAFF,TGTGCCAGCAGTTACCCCATTGCATCTCGACAGGGGGCGAACACTGAAGCTTTCTTT
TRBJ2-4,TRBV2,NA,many,CASNSLVNIQYF,TGTGCCAGCAACAGCCTTGTTAACATTCAGTACTTC
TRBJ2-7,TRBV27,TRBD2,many,CASSKGRPGLAGASYEQYF,TGTGCCAGCAGTAAGGGTCGACCGGGACTAGCGGGAGCGAGCTACGAGCAGTACTTC
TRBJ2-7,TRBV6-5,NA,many,CASSRTHEPTKFGEQYF,TGTGCCAGCAGTAGGACTCACGAACCTACTAAGTTCGGCGAGCAGTACTTC
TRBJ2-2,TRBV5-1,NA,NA,CASSFNQGITGELFF,TGCGCCAGCAGTTTCAATCAGGGGATCACCGGGGAGCTGTTTTTT
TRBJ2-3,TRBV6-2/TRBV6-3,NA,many,CASSYSALATDTQYF,TGTGCCAGCAGTTACTCGGCCCTAGCAACAGATACGCAGTATTTT
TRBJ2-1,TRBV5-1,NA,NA,CSSSLEASEYNEQFF,TGCTCCAGCAGCTTGGAGGCTAGCGAGTACAATGAGCAGTTCTTC
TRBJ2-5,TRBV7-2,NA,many,CASSLFYRETQYF,TGTGCCAGCAGCTTATTTTACCGGGAGACCCAGTACTTC
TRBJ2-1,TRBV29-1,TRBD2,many,CSVGLAGERVNEQFF,TGCAGCGTTGGTCTAGCGGGAGAGAGAGTCAATGAGCAGTTCTTC
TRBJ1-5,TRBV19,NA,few,CASGQGFQPQHF,TGTGCCAGTGGACAAGGATTTCAGCCCCAGCATTTT
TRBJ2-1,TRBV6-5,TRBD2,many,CASSYSGGYNEQFF,TGTGCCAGCAGTTACTCGGGAGGGTACAATGAGCAGTTCTTC
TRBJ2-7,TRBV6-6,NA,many,CASRNDRVEQYF,TGTGCCAGCAGGAACGACAGAGTCGAGCAGTACTTC
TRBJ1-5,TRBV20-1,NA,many,CSARPAASNQPQHF,TGCAGTGCCCGCCCGGCAGCTTCCAATCAGCCCCAGCATTTT
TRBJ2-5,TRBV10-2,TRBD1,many,CASSQVDREETQYF,TGCGCCAGCAGCCAAGTCGACAGGGAAGAGACCCAGTACTTC
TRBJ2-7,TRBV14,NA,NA,CASSQDRWEQYF,TGTGCCAGCAGCCAAGATCGTTGGGAGCAGTACTTC
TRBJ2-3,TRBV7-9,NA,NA,CATPMAATQYF,TGTGCCACCCCAATGGCCGCTACGCAGTATTTT
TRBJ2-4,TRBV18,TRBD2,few,CASSPPGLAPTGGKNIQYF,TGTGCCAGCTCACCACCGGGACTAGCGCCAACCGGGGGCAAAAACATTCAGTACTTC
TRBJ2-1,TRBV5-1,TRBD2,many,CASSLAGLAGEQFF,TGCGCCAGCAGCTTGGCTGGGCTAGCGGGGGAGCAGTTCTTC
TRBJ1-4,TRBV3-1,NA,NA,CASCFEADSIATNEKLFF,TGTGCCAGCTGTTTTGAGGCGGACAGCATTGCAACTAATGAAAAACTGTTTTTT
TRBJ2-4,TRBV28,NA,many,CASSIGPFAKNIQYF,TGTGCCAGCAGTATTGGCCCCTTTGCCAAAAACATTCAGTACTTC
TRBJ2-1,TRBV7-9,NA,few,CASSFVGGRDEQFF,TGTGCCAGCAGCTTCGTTGGGGGGCGCGATGAGCAGTTCTTC
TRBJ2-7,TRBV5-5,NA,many,CASSLAGGGASYEQYF,TGTGCCAGCAGCTTGGCCGGAGGGGGCGCATCCTACGAGCAGTACTTC
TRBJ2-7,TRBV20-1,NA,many,CSARVRTADGSVWYEQYF,TGCAGTGCTAGAGTCCGGACCGCGGACGGGTCCGTTTGGTACGAGCAGTACTTC
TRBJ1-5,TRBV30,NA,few,CAYEQNSNQPQHF,TGTGCCTACGAACAGAATAGCAATCAGCCCCAGCATTTT
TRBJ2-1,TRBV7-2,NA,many,CASSLRNPRDLPYNEQFF,TGTGCCAGCAGCCTGCGCAATCCCAGGGATCTTCCCTACAATGAGCAGTTCTTC
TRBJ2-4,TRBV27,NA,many,CASSGAGVAKNIQYF,TGTGCCAGCAGTGGGGCAGGGGTGGCCAAAAACATTCAGTACTTC
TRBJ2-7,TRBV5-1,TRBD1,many,CASSLEGQASYEQYF,TGCGCCAGCAGCTTAGAGGGACAGGCCTCCTACGAGCAGTACTTC